These 10 T cell receptor beta chains were all obtained from the same sample, sequenced in a study of cytomegalovirus exposure and HLA in healthy donors. PCR amplification relied on 60 Vbeta primers (plus 13 Jbeta primers). Some clones are missing from TCRdb's copy, which holds only in-frame ones; the method was immunoSEQ multiplex PCR. The table includes under 200,000 clones, approximately 80% detected once. What was sequenced was PBMCs. These receptors came from a woman aged 45 to 65 in good health and CMV-seronegative.

The chain couples TRBV20-1 to TRBJ1-1; D is unclear. Germline CDR1 is DFQATT and CDR2 is SNEGSKA (reference sequence). V was clipped by 5 bases and J by 6 bases, with 10 bases between them. This CDR3 spans 11 amino acids. CDR3 loop: CSAGTVPEAFF. The CDR3 DNA follows: TGCAGTGCTGGAACAGTCCCTGAAGCTTTCTTT.

This clone was seen a handful of times. The J gene is TRBJ1-2, the V gene TRBV14, with 7 bases identical to TRBD1. CDR1 and CDR2 from the germline V gene are SGHDN and FVKESK. The CDR3 extends over 15 amino acids. With 2 bases clipped from V and 4 bases from J, the junction kept 7 bases outside the gene matches. CDR3 sequence: CASSQRTGAGYGYTF. The CDR3 bases are TGTGCCAGCAGCCAAAGGACAGGCGCTGGCTATGGCTACACCTTC.

Notes on this clone: One end of the junction fails to match germline, which may point to a read error. V usage is TRBV7-9 and J usage is TRBJ2-1, with TRBD2 identical over 8 bases. There are 12 residues in the CDR3. Germline CDR1 SEHNR, CDR2 FQNEAQ (reference sequence). CDR3: CSSSYPSGEQFF. The CDR3 DNA sequence: TGTTCCAGCAGCTACCCTAGCGGGGAGCAGTTCTTC.

The chain links TRBV28 to TRBJ1-5, with a possible D match to TRBD1 (6 bases). Germline CDR1 and CDR2: MDHEN and SYDVKM. This CDR3 is built from 17 residues. Between the trimmed V and J ends, which lost 1 base and 2 bases, there was a span of 15 bases. CDR3 in amino acids: CASSLYIGGAGNQPQHF. In nucleotides, the CDR3 is TGTGCCAGCAGTTTATACATAGGGGGGGCGGGCAATCAGCCCCAGCATTTT.

V gene TRBV28 combines with J gene TRBJ1-1; D not certain. The CDR3 has 13 residues. CDR1 and CDR2 (germline): MDHEN, SYDVKM. Between the trimmed V and J ends, which lost 2 bases and 5 bases, there was a span of 9 bases. The CDR3 DNA reads TGTGCCAGCAGTTTAGGAGGCTCGACTGAAGCTTTCTTT. This gives the protein CASSLGGSTEAFF.

The chain is built from TRBV6-5 and TRBJ1-3, with D hard to call. The CDR3 extends over 14 amino acids. V lost 3 bases and J lost 2, with 8 bases in between. Germline V gene sequence: CDR1 MNHEY, CDR2 SVGAGI. The CDR3 here is CASSYDGPGNTIYF. CDR3 DNA: TGTGCCAGCAGTTATGATGGGCCTGGAAACACCATATATTTT.

This CDR3 reads CASSQQGALFEAFF. In DNA, the CDR3 is TGTGCCAGCAGTCAACAGGGGGCCCTATTTGAAGCTTTCTTT. This chain connects TRBV28 to TRBJ1-1; TRBD1 matches at 9 bases. The junction had 8 bases not matched to a gene; V was cut back by 5 bases and J by 7 bases. Germline values: CDR1 MDHEN, CDR2 SYDVKM. The CDR3 has 14 residues.

The chain employs TRBV5-8 and TRBJ2-1; 9 nucleotides align to TRBD2. The CDR3 has 15 residues. V lost 2 bases and J lost 7; bases outside the gene matches: 7. Germline V lookup: CDR1 SGHTS, CDR2 YDEGEE. This chain's CDR3 is CASSFRGRALNEQFF. The CDR3 DNA reads TGTGCCAGCAGCTTCCGCGGGAGGGCTCTGAATGAGCAGTTCTTC.

V is TRBV11-2 and J is TRBJ1-4; D is undetermined. Trimming stripped 5 bases from V and 8 bases from J, with 15 bases between. Germline V lookup: CDR1 SGHAT, CDR2 FQNNGV. This CDR3 spans 14 amino acids. The CDR3 loop reads CASSLVGTAEKLFF. The CDR3 nucleotides are TGTGCCAGCAGCCTCGTAGGTACAGCCGAAAAACTGTTTTTT.

The CDR3, as DNA: TGTGCCATCCATAGCGGGACCGGGGAGCTGTTTTTT. This encodes CAIHSGTGELFF. V is TRBV6-5 and J is TRBJ2-2; 7 bases map to TRBD2. Germline V gene lookup returns CDR1 MNHEY and CDR2 SVGAGI. The CDR3 covers 12 residues. V shed 10 bases and J 5 bases; nucleotides not matched to a gene: 4.